The rows below give T cell receptor beta chains drawn from one sample of a study of T-cell reconstitution after alpha-beta-depleted transplantation in children. One entry per CDR3 protein, called by TCRdb with MiXCR from the PCR reads. Seen here are almost 250,000 distinct CDR3 sequences, roughly a quarter observed once, and the top ten hold roughly 2.5%. This sample comprised PBMCs, obtained before TCRalphabeta/CD19-depleted stem cell transplant. The receptors derive from a girl aged 2-9 years with Fanconi anemia, due to receive a stem cell transplant. The CDR3 runs from the conserved cysteine through the conserved F or W. Each record gives: clone size, D gene, V gene, J gene, CDR3 DNA, CDR3 protein. A D gene is named only where the DNA matches it firmly. Some rows mark clone size as missing; the rest say once, few, many or name a class of expanded clone.

few	TRBD1	TRBV20-1	TRBJ2-5	TGCAGTGCTAACCGGGACAGGGGGCAAGAGACCCAGTACTTC	CSANRDRGQETQYF
.	.	TRBV10-1	TRBJ2-1	TGCGCCAGCAGTGAAGGCCATGGAGGCAGGTCCTACAATGAGCAGTTCTTC	CASSEGHGGRSYNEQFF
many	TRBD2	TRBV20-1	TRBJ2-3	TGCAGTGCCGCGACCCGGGGGGGCCTAACAGATACGCAGTATTTT	CSAATRGGLTDTQYF
many	TRBD1	TRBV12-3/TRBV12-4	TRBJ1-4	TGTGCCAGCAGTTTGCGGCAGGGGGCTGAAAAACTGTTTTTT	CASSLRQGAEKLFF
.	.	TRBV7-6	TRBJ2-1	TGTGCCAGCAGCTTAGGCGGGGGCCGTCGCTACAATGAGCAGTTCTTC	CASSLGGGRRYNEQFF
.	.	TRBV7-9	TRBJ2-7	TGTGCCAGCAGCTTTCGTGTCGAGCAGTACTTC	CASSFRVEQYF
few	.	TRBV7-6	TRBJ2-2	TGTGCCAGCAGCTTTGGTAGCACGAACACCGGGGAGCTGTTTTTT	CASSFGSTNTGELFF
many	.	TRBV4-1	TRBJ2-3	TGCGCCAGCAGCCAAGATGGCGATACGCAGTATTTT	CASSQDGDTQYF
.	TRBD1	TRBV25-1	TRBJ1-1	TGTGCCAGCAGTGAAATTTCGACAGGGGTTGCTTTCTTT	CASSEISTGVAFF
few	.	TRBV20-1	TRBJ1-1	TGCAGTGCTAGAGATATCAGGGATGACACTGAAGCTTTCTTT	CSARDIRDDTEAFF
few	.	TRBV20-1	TRBJ2-7	TGCAGTGCTAGAGAGGGAGGATTGGACGAGCAGTACTTC	CSAREGGLDEQYF
few	TRBD1	TRBV6-2/TRBV6-3	TRBJ2-5	TGTGCCAGCAGTTCGGGACAGGGGGCGTTTACTGGGCAGGAGACCCAGTACTTC	CASSSGQGAFTGQETQYF
.	TRBD1	TRBV30	TRBJ2-3	TGTGCCTGGCGGGCCAGGGGGCGCACAGATACGCAGTATTTT	CAWRARGRTDTQYF
.	TRBD1	TRBV29-1	TRBJ1-2	TGCAGCGTCCTCGACAGGGGCGGCTACACCTTC	CSVLDRGGYTF
many	TRBD2	TRBV12-3/TRBV12-4	TRBJ2-1	TGTGCCAGCAGTTTAGAAAGCGGGATGAACAATGAGCAGTTCTTC	CASSLESGMNNEQFF
many	.	TRBV6-5	TRBJ2-6	TGTGCCAGCAGTACCTATCGGGACTCCCGCGTCCTGACTTTC	CASSTYRDSRVLTF
many	TRBD1	TRBV29-1	TRBJ2-1	TGCAGTACGGACAGGTTTGAAAATGAGCAGTTCTTC	CSTDRFENEQFF